The T cell receptor (beta chain) under discussion was sequenced for a study of vaccination and CD4 T cells after COVID-19. Whole-study findings and limits: In convalescent patients, 304 of 307 vaccine-specific clones were spike mono-reactive.

About this clonotype: Its antigen is unknown.

Treatment in this sample: approximately 11-day PBMC culture with coronavirus spike peptide pools or control peptides (ViraFEST assay). Positive SARS-CoV-2 PCR tests in convalescent patients dated from March to December 2020, pre-Alpha, Beta and Delta. Cultures of PBMCs, two million per well, were set up with around 9.7 IU/ml IL-2 and about 9.7 ug/ml peptide pools. Germline V gene lookup returns CDR1 MDHEN and CDR2 SYDVKM. Trimming shortened V by 7 bases and J by 2 bases, and 15 bases separated the two germline ends. This CDR3 contains 15 residues. With the Oncomine TCR Beta short-read assay, DNA from cultured CD4+ T cells was sequenced. TCRdb re-called the PCR reads through MiXCR, storing one row per CDR3 protein. The sample has tens of thousands of distinct CDR3 sequences, 70% seen once.

The chain links TRBV28 to TRBJ2-1; TRBD1 is a possible D gene (5 bases). The receptor's source is a human donor who had recovered from COVID-19. The specimen was CD4+ T cells from blood, cultured in vitro. The CDR3 DNA sequence: TGTGCCAGCAACCCTTCGGACACAACCTACAATGAGCAGTTCTTC. This translates into CASNPSDTTYNEQFF.